The 32 T cell receptor beta chains listed next were all sequenced from one sample in a study of blood T cell repertoires in COVID-19 (dated by TCRdb to 2018 to 2021). Library creation used the immunoSEQ multiplex PCR assay. Sourced from immuneACCESS, this table was stored by TCRdb with only in-frame sequences that have V and J called. A share of the clones is absent; for the studies checked, an unresolved V gene accounts for under half, and the remainder has no known explanation. The sample contains about 210,000 clones, around 80% of them found a single time. The ten largest clones take up 12% of the sample. The specimen was peripheral blood. The receptors come from a woman between 40 and 50 years old with acute or convalescent COVID-19.

V and J are TRBV30 and TRBJ1-1; D ambiguous. V shed 4 bases and J shed 0 bases, with 3 bases lying between them. Germline lookup yields CDR1 GTSNPN and CDR2 SVGIG (reference sequence). The CDR3 consists of 11 residues. Written as DNA, the CDR3 is TGTGCCTGGACCTTGAACACTGAAGCTTTCTTT. It is translated as CAWTLNTEAFF.

This chain links TRBV3-1 (or the pseudogene TRBV3-2) with TRBJ1-1, with 12 bases that match TRBD1. Germline CDR1 reads LGHDT; CDR2 reads YNNKEL (reference sequence). The CDR3 has 19 residues. J gave up 4 bases and V 3 bases, and 15 bases lay outside the gene matches. In DNA, the CDR3 is TGTGCCAGCAGCCAGTCACGCAGGGACAGGGGGCGCATCGGCACTGAAGCTTTCTTT. It specifies CASSQSRRDRGRIGTEAFF.

The J gene is TRBJ1-2, the V gene TRBV3-1 (or the pseudogene TRBV3-2); no firm D call. Germline-derived CDR1 and CDR2 are LGHDT and YNNKEL (reference sequence). The V end was cut by 1 base, the J end by 10 bases, with 7 bases between. The length of the CDR3 is 11 residues. CDR3 in DNA: TGTGCCAGCAGCCAAGGAGAGTACTACACCTTC. Its translation: CASSQGEYYTF.

Turning to this clone: The same CDR3 is also encoded by other DNA sequences in this sample. The chain uses TRBV5-1 and TRBJ2-1, with 8 nucleotides matching TRBD1. Germline-derived CDR1 and CDR2 are SGHRS and YFSETQ. The CDR3 is made up of 15 amino acids. J lost 4 bases, V lost 2 bases, and 5 bases had no gene match. CDR3 nucleotide sequence: TGCGCCAGCAGCTTAGATGGACAGGGATACAATGAGCAGTTCTTC. It codes for CASSLDGQGYNEQFF.

This clone was recorded a few times. The V gene is TRBV10-3, the J gene TRBJ1-2; D is unclear. V dropped 9 bases and J dropped 1 base, with 9 bases sitting between them. CDR3 length: 12 residues. Germline CDR1 reads ENHRY; CDR2 reads SYGVKD. The CDR3 DNA follows: TGTGCCATTAACACAGATAACTATGGCTACACCTTC. It encodes CAINTDNYGYTF.

The chain uses TRBV19 and TRBJ2-2; TRBD1 agrees at 8 bases. Germline CDR1 LNHDA, CDR2 SQIVND (reference sequence). The CDR3 covers 15 residues. J lost 4 bases, V lost 6 bases, and 7 bases had no gene match. In DNA, the CDR3 is TGTGCCAGTAGAGTCCAGGGGGCCCGCACCGGGGAGCTGTTTTTT. It codes for CASRVQGARTGELFF.

CDR3 sequence reads: CASSTRTGLSGTEAFF. CDR3 in DNA: TGCGCCAGCAGCACCCGGACAGGGTTGAGCGGCACTGAAGCTTTCTTT. The chain combines TRBV5-1 with TRBJ1-1, with 8 bases that match TRBD1. The CDR3 length is 16 residues. V shed 4 bases and J 4 bases; nucleotides not matched to a gene: 12. The germline gives CDR1 SGHRS, CDR2 YFSETQ. The full variable domain, in which reference TRBV5-1 and TRBJ1-1 provide the parts outside the CDR3, is KAGVTQTPRYLIKTRGQQVTLSCSPISGHRSVSWYQQTPGQGLQFLFEYFSETQRNKGNFPGRFSGRQFSNSRSEMNVSTLELGDSALYLCASSTRTGLSGTEAFFGQGTRLTVV.

This clone occurred a few times. This chain joins TRBV20-1 and TRBJ2-7, with TRBD2 identical over 10 bases. The CDR3 is made up of 16 amino acids. Unmatched junction bases numbered 13, after V lost 3 bases and J lost 5 bases. Germline CDR1 and CDR2: DFQATT and SNEGSKA (reference sequence). As DNA, the CDR3 is TGCAGTGCTAGTGTCCCTCCTCTAGCGGGAGTCCACGAGCAGTACTTC. Encoded protein: CSASVPPLAGVHEQYF.

The genes are TRBV2 and TRBJ2-6; possibly TRBD2 for D (6 bases). The CDR3 has 16 residues. V gave up 4 bases and J gave up 2 bases, with 12 bases separating them. Per germline, CDR1 SNHLY and CDR2 FYNNEI. This chain's CDR3 is CASSGPPGAGANVLTF. DNA of the CDR3: TGTGCCAGCAGTGGACCCCCGGGGGCTGGGGCCAACGTCCTGACTTTC.

This clone has only one observation. The chain has TRBV6-2 or TRBV6-3 and TRBJ1-1; TRBD1 matches 9 bases. Trimming at V came to 4 bases and at J to 5 bases, leaving 8 bases not matched to a gene. The length of the CDR3 is 15 residues. Germline-derived CDR1 and CDR2 are MNHEY and SVGEGT. This CDR3 is CASSLGQGFRTEAFF. In nucleotides, the CDR3 is TGTGCCAGCAGTTTAGGACAGGGGTTTAGGACTGAAGCTTTCTTT.

This chain joins TRBV19 and TRBJ1-2; possible D gene TRBD1, 5 bases. This CDR3 contains 13 residues. Germline CDR1 is LNHDA and CDR2 is SQIVND (reference sequence). V shed 3 bases and J shed 10 bases, with 15 bases lying between them. CDR3 in DNA: TGTGCCAGTAGTATGGTTGGGGCCGACGACTACACCTTC. Amino acid sequence: CASSMVGADDYTF.

This chain links TRBV18 with TRBJ1-1; perhaps TRBD1 as D (6 bases). CDR1 is KGHSH, CDR2 LQKENI, per germline. V shed 3 bases and J shed 1 base, with 9 bases lying between them. CDR3 length: 14 residues. CDR3 coding DNA: TGTGCCAGCTCACCGAACAGGGAGAACACTGAAGCTTTCTTT. Translating gives CASSPNRENTEAFF.

The rearrangement uses TRBV2 and TRBJ2-2, with D possibly matching TRBD2 (5 bases). Trimming took off 5 bases at V and 0 bases at J, with 10 bases between the two ends. Per the germline V gene, CDR1 is SNHLY and CDR2 is FYNNEI. The CDR3 contains 15 residues. This CDR3 is CASSYRGTNTGELFF. The DNA of the CDR3 is TGTGCCAGCAGTTACCGGGGTACGAACACCGGGGAGCTGTTTTTT.

The V call is TRBV6-6, the J call TRBJ1-2; 7 nucleotides align to TRBD1. This CDR3 is 15 amino acids long. V was pared by 4 bases and J by 2 bases, with 7 bases of the junction left unmatched. The germline V gene encodes CDR1 MNHNY and CDR2 SVGAGI (reference sequence). Here the CDR3 reads CASSSTGQPNYGYTF. DNA for the CDR3: TGTGCCAGCAGTTCCACGGGACAGCCCAACTATGGCTACACCTTC.

In DNA form, the CDR3 reads TGTGCCAGCAGCAAGCTCCGCAACTCCAATGAGCAGTTCTTC. Translation: CASSKLRNSNEQFF. This sequence joins TRBV7-8 and TRBJ2-1; the D is unclear. The V gene's germline CDR1 is SGHVS and CDR2 FQNEAQ. V lost 5 bases and J lost 6, with 14 bases in between. The length of the CDR3 is 14 residues.

The rearrangement joins TRBV6-6 to TRBJ2-1; no clear D gene. The V gene lost 2 bases and the J gene lost 8 bases, with 13 bases spanning the gap. Germline V gives CDR1 MNHNY, CDR2 SVGAGI (reference sequence). CDR3 length: 14 amino acids. In DNA, the CDR3 is TGTGCCAGCAGTTACAAGGTTAGCACCCATGAGCAGTTCTTC. The encoded protein is CASSYKVSTHEQFF.

The CDR3 DNA reads as TGTGCCAGCAGAACAGGGGTCTTCACTGAAGCTTTCTTT. Translated, it gives CASRTGVFTEAFF. This chain uses TRBV6-5 with TRBJ1-1; 7 positions match TRBD1. Germline V gene data show CDR1 as MNHEY and CDR2 as SVGAGI. V lost 6 bases and J lost 4; bases outside the gene matches: 5. The length of the CDR3 is 13 residues.

The chain carries TRBV27 and TRBJ2-2; 7 bases align to TRBD1. Germline-derived CDR1 and CDR2 are MNHEY and SMNVEV (reference sequence). The ends lost 6 bases at V and 10 bases at J; junction bases unmatched: 5. The CDR3 sequence is 12 residues long. CDR3 DNA: TGTGCCAGCAGGAGGGGGCCGGCGGAGCTGTTTTTT. Translating gives CASRRGPAELFF.

This chain joins TRBV20-1 and TRBJ2-3; tentative D call: TRBD2 (7 bases). Germline values: CDR1 DFQATT, CDR2 SNEGSKA (reference sequence). The CDR3 is 11 amino acids. The V and J ends lost 3 bases and 12 bases respectively, with 13 bases between them. The CDR3 nucleotides are TGCAGTGCTAGGTGGGGGGGGGCACAGTATTTT. Its translation: CSARWGGAQYF.

This clone was seen just once. V usage is TRBV15 and J usage is TRBJ1-2; D unresolved. Trimming took 4 bases from V and 2 from J, leaving 8 bases between them. The germline gives CDR1 LNHNV, CDR2 YYDKDF (reference sequence). CDR3 length equals 13 residues. The CDR3 loop is CATSTAENYGYTF. CDR3 in DNA: TGTGCCACCAGCACTGCGGAAAACTATGGCTACACCTTC.

The chain recombines TRBV29-1 with TRBJ1-1; D may be TRBD1 (6 bases). The CDR3 is 14 amino acids. Trimming took 4 bases from V and 0 from J, leaving 12 bases between them. Germline V gene lookup returns CDR1 SQVTM and CDR2 ANQGSEA. As DNA, the CDR3 is TGCAGCGTTGGTAGAGGGACATTGAACACTGAAGCTTTCTTT. Protein sequence: CSVGRGTLNTEAFF.

This rearrangement joins TRBV6-5 to TRBJ1-2; 11 bases map to TRBD1. J lost 4 bases, V lost 3 bases, and 4 bases had no gene match. The CDR3 has 15 amino acids. Per the germline V gene, CDR1 is MNHEY and CDR2 is SVGAGI. The CDR3 coding sequence is TGTGCCAGCAGTTATGGACAGGGGGCTTTCTATGGCTACACCTTC. Translation: CASSYGQGAFYGYTF.

Here the CDR3 DNA reads TGTGCCAGTAGTATACCTAGCGGGAATCGTGCCTACAATGAGCAGTTCTTC. Protein: CASSIPSGNRAYNEQFF. V usage is TRBV19 and J usage is TRBJ2-1, with 9 nucleotides matching TRBD2. There are 17 residues in the CDR3. J was trimmed by 2 bases and V by 2 bases; bases with no gene match: 7. Germline V CDR1 and CDR2: LNHDA, SQIVND (reference sequence).

The CDR3 protein is CASNPSTGPNYGYTF. Here the CDR3 DNA reads TGTGCCAGCAACCCCTCGACAGGGCCTAACTATGGCTACACCTTC. This chain connects TRBV2 to TRBJ1-2; 7 bases fit TRBD1. Trimming took 7 bases from V and 0 from J; bases not matched to a gene: 8. CDR1 and CDR2 (germline): SNHLY, FYNNEI. The CDR3 spans 15 residues.

In this sample, this clone turned up a few times. The chain has TRBV4-3 and TRBJ1-1; no reliable D call. CDR1 and CDR2 from the germline V gene are LGHNA and YSLEER. The CDR3 has 13 residues. V lost 0 bases, J lost 1 base, and 3 bases lay in between. CDR3 bases: TGCGCCAGCAGCCAAGACAGGAACACTGAAGCTTTCTTT. Translation gives CASSQDRNTEAFF.

The chain recombines TRBV24-1 with TRBJ1-5, with 11 bases that match TRBD1. The CDR3 has 16 residues. CDR1 is KGHDR, CDR2 SFDVKD, per germline. Unmatched junction bases numbered 6, after V lost 9 bases and J lost 0 bases. Here the CDR3 DNA reads TGTGCCACCGGGACAGGGGGACCTTATAGCAATCAGCCCCAGCATTTT. Residues: CATGTGGPYSNQPQHF.

This chain links TRBV27 with TRBJ2-7, with a weak D call TRBD2 (6 bases). In germline, CDR1 is MNHEY, CDR2 SMNVEV (reference sequence). The CDR3 consists of 16 residues. V lost 3 bases, J lost 3 bases, and 18 bases lay in between. The CDR3 loop is CASSFSLSGVRYEQYF. DNA for the CDR3: TGTGCCAGCAGTTTTTCCCTTAGCGGAGTTCGCTACGAGCAGTACTTC.

The V and J genes are TRBV9 and TRBJ1-1; TRBD1 agrees at 9 bases. CDR1 is SGDLS and CDR2 is YYNGEE in the germline V gene. J lost 1 base, V lost 0 bases, and 4 bases had no gene match. This CDR3 has 16 residues. The CDR3 loop is CASSVEPGQGNTEAFF. The CDR3 DNA follows: TGTGCCAGCAGCGTAGAACCGGGACAGGGGAACACTGAAGCTTTCTTT. Full variable domain (missing parts from reference TRBV9 and TRBJ1-1): DSGVTQTPKHLITATGQRVTLRCSPRSGDLSVYWYQQSLDQGLQFLIQYYNGEERAKGNILERFSAQQFPDLHSELNLSSLELGDSALYFCASSVEPGQGNTEAFFGQGTRLTVV.

The CDR3 nucleotides are TGTGCCAGCAGGGGGATTCGGGACCAGTACTTC. Its protein is CASRGIRDQYF. This chain uses TRBV7-2 with TRBJ2-5; D might be TRBD2 (5 bases). The CDR3 is 11 amino acids. The germline V gene encodes CDR1 SGHTA and CDR2 FQGNSA. V lost 6 bases to trimming and J lost 10 bases, with 12 bases between them.

V and J are TRBV5-1 and TRBJ2-7; possible D gene TRBD1, 5 bases. In germline, CDR1 is SGHRS, CDR2 YFSETQ. The CDR3 runs 16 residues. Deletions cut 4 bases from V and 1 base from J, with 18 bases between. The CDR3 spells CASSLGPGIPSYEQYF. The CDR3 DNA sequence: TGCGCCAGCAGCCTAGGCCCAGGGATCCCTTCCTACGAGCAGTACTTC.

As DNA, the CDR3 is TGTGCCAGCAGCCCCGTCGCAGATTCCTACGAGCAGTACTTC. It encodes CASSPVADSYEQYF. This chain links TRBV6-5 with TRBJ2-7; no clear D. The germline CDR1 and CDR2 sequences are MNHEY and SVGAGI. This CDR3 spans 14 amino acids. Trimming removed 6 bases from V and 1 base from J, with 13 bases in between.

The table lists this clone with a count of one. The chain carries TRBV7-2 and TRBJ1-6; D not certain. The germline gives CDR1 SGHTA, CDR2 FQGNSA. Trimming cost V 0 bases and J 6 bases, with 3 bases left between them. The CDR3 covers 13 residues. This chain's CDR3 is CASSLASNSPLHF. The DNA for the CDR3 is TGTGCCAGCAGCTTAGCCAGTAATTCACCCCTCCACTTT.